Shown below are 26 T cell receptor beta chains from a single sample sequenced in a study of beta chain features in type 1 diabetes. The study reverse transcribed the entire isolated RNA, so it sequenced expressed TCRB transcripts. This table comes from immunoSEQ multiplex PCR, and its TCRdb copy is limited to in-frame clones, with some not included. The repertoire consists of about 60,000 clones, with over 50% occurring once and the leading ten covering 2.2%. The sequencing input was Tregs from blood. These receptors were taken from a woman in her late teens or twenties in good health.

This clone was recorded a few times. The chain uses TRBV29-1 and TRBJ1-1; D possibly corresponds to TRBD1 (5 bases). CDR1 and CDR2 from the germline V gene are SQVTM and ANQGSEA. This CDR3 is 14 amino acids long. The ends were cut back, 4 bases at V and 5 bases at J, with 17 bases in the middle. CDR3 coding DNA: TGCAGCGTTGTTCCGGGCCAGGGATGGACTGAAGCTTTCTTT. Translation: CSVVPGQGWTEAFF.

This clone turned up a few times. Additional DNA sequences in this sample encode the identical CDR3. This chain connects TRBV5-1 to TRBJ1-2, with 7 bases lining up with TRBD1. Trimming at V came to 0 bases and at J to 5 bases, leaving 4 bases not matched to a gene. This CDR3 is 14 amino acids long. Germline lookup yields CDR1 SGHRS and CDR2 YFSETQ. CDR3 amino acids: CASSLVGTAYGYTF. CDR3 DNA sequence: TGCGCCAGCAGCTTGGTGGGGACAGCATATGGCTACACCTTC.

The chain is built from TRBV5-1 and TRBJ2-4, with 9 positions matching TRBD1. V lost 0 bases, J lost 9 bases, and 4 bases stayed unmatched. Germline CDR1 SGHRS, CDR2 YFSETQ. The CDR3 is 14 residues long. The chain's CDR3 is CASSLDGTGPIQYF. CDR3 DNA sequence: TGCGCCAGCAGCTTGGATGGGACAGGGCCCATTCAGTACTTC.

This clone was observed a handful of times. This chain uses TRBV29-1 with TRBJ2-3; a possible D gene is TRBD2 (5 bases). CDR3 length: 13 amino acids. The germline CDR1 and CDR2 sequences are SQVTM and ANQGSEA. Between the trimmed V and J ends, which lost 1 base and 6 bases, there was a span of 11 bases. The CDR3 sequence is CSVEVRSGDTQYF. The CDR3 DNA reads as TGCAGCGTTGAAGTCAGGTCGGGGGATACGCAGTATTTT.

The chain employs TRBV4-2 and TRBJ2-3, with a weak D call TRBD2 (6 bases). The germline V gene encodes CDR1 LGHNA and CDR2 YNFKEQ. Trimming cost V 1 base and J 0 bases, with 11 bases left between them. The CDR3 spans 16 residues. The chain's CDR3 is CASSQGTSRSTDTQYF. For the CDR3, the DNA is TGTGCCAGCAGCCAAGGAACTAGCAGAAGCACAGATACGCAGTATTTT.

Of note for this clone: One end of the junction does not line up with germline, which may come from a read error. The J gene is TRBJ2-7, the V gene TRBV7-2; TRBD1 might be the D (6 bases). Germline V gives CDR1 SGHTA, CDR2 FQGNSA. CDR3 size: 15 residues. This chain's CDR3 is CASSQVLGQNYEQYF. CDR3 coding DNA: TGCGCCAGCAGCCAAGTGCTCGGACAGAACTACGAGCAGTACTTC.

This clone was observed once. CDR3 in amino acids: CASSPSWGLAGVETQYF. For the CDR3, the DNA is TGTGCCAGCAGCCCCTCCTGGGGACTAGCGGGAGTAGAGACCCAGTACTTC. This chain connects TRBV11-2 to TRBJ2-5, with 14 bases fitting TRBD2. The CDR3 length is 17 residues. Germline loops: CDR1 SGHAT, CDR2 FQNNGV. V was clipped by 5 bases and J by 4 bases; unmatched bases: 9.

The sample holds a few counts of this clone. The V call is TRBV7-2, the J call TRBJ2-1; D gene unclear. The CDR3 length is 12 residues. Germline V gene sequence: CDR1 SGHTA, CDR2 FQGNSA. V was cut by 6 bases and J by 8 bases, with 11 bases left in between. CDR3 residues: CASRSDGYEQFF. In DNA form, the CDR3 reads TGTGCCAGCAGATCCGACGGGTATGAGCAGTTCTTC.

This clone is a singleton in its sample. The genes are TRBV29-1 and TRBJ2-7, with 9 bases fitting TRBD1. The trim removed 1 base at V and 4 bases at J, leaving 8 bases unmatched. Germline V lookup: CDR1 SQVTM, CDR2 ANQGSEA. CDR3 length: 15 amino acids. The CDR3, as DNA: TGCAGCGTTGAAGTGGGGGACAGGGAATGGTACGAGCAGTACTTC. Protein product: CSVEVGDREWYEQYF.

This clone was counted a few times. This chain uses TRBV7-2 with TRBJ1-2; D not resolved. The CDR3 covers 15 residues. V was pared by 8 bases and J by 0 bases, with 16 bases between. Germline assignment: CDR1 SGHTA and CDR2 FQGNSA. As DNA, the CDR3 is TGTGCCAGCCTCGAGGGCGCAAACCCTAACTATGGCTACACCTTC. It translates to CASLEGANPNYGYTF.

V usage is TRBV5-1 and J usage is TRBJ2-5, with 7 bases lining up with TRBD2. CDR1 is SGHRS and CDR2 is YFSETQ in the germline V gene. Trimming removed 0 bases from V and 11 bases from J; junction bases left unmatched: 4. The length of the CDR3 is 12 residues. CDR3 region: CASSLDGRWQYF. For the CDR3, the DNA is TGCGCCAGCAGCTTGGACGGGAGGTGGCAGTACTTC.

This rearrangement joins TRBV7-9 to TRBJ1-5, with D maybe TRBD1 (5 bases). The CDR3 covers 12 residues. Germline CDR1 reads SEHNR; CDR2 reads FQNEAQ (reference sequence). The ends were cut back, 3 bases at V and 9 bases at J, with 9 bases in the middle. CDR3 residues: CASSLGTGPQHF. CDR3 sequence (DNA): TGTGCCAGCAGCTTGGGTACAGGGCCCCAGCATTTT.

This sequence joins TRBV10-3 and TRBJ2-3, with D possibly matching TRBD2 (6 bases). The length of the CDR3 is 13 residues. Germline V lookup: CDR1 ENHRY, CDR2 SYGVKD. Trimming stripped 8 bases from V and 3 bases from J, with 12 bases between. CDR3 in amino acids: CAIAGGATDTQYF. CDR3 bases: TGTGCCATCGCCGGCGGGGCTACAGATACGCAGTATTTT.

This rearrangement joins TRBV7-3 to TRBJ1-2; 10 positions match TRBD1. V was clipped by 6 bases and J by 14 bases; unmatched bases: 12. CDR1 is SGHTA and CDR2 is FQGTGA in the germline V gene. This CDR3 is built from 13 residues. CDR3 DNA sequence: TGTGCCAGCAGTCCTGGACAGGGGGTTCGCCGGACCTTC. It specifies CASSPGQGVRRTF.

The J gene is TRBJ2-5, the V gene TRBV2; no clear D. The last part of the DNA fits TRBJ2-7 better; the J call may be wrong. The CDR3 covers 12 residues. Germline V gives CDR1 SNHLY, CDR2 FYNNEI. CDR3 residues: CASSFSSYEQYF. In nucleotides, the CDR3 is TGTGCCAGCAGTTTTAGCTCCTACGAGCAGTACTTC.

The chain carries TRBV2 and TRBJ2-5; 11 nucleotides align to TRBD1. The germline V gene encodes CDR1 SNHLY and CDR2 FYNNEI. The ends lost 3 bases at V and 4 bases at J; junction bases unmatched: 7. The length of the CDR3 is 16 residues. CDR3 DNA: TGTGCCAGCAGTGAGGGGACAGGGGGGTACGCAGAGACCCAGTACTTC. It is translated as CASSEGTGGYAETQYF.

The J gene is TRBJ2-5, the V gene TRBV11-3; no firm D call. The CDR3 totals 15 residues. The V gene lost 2 bases and the J gene lost 4 bases, with 14 bases spanning the gap. CDR1 is SGHNT and CDR2 is YENEEA in the germline V gene. The CDR3 DNA follows: TGTGCCAGCAGCTTACCGTATGGCGGTGGAGAGACCCAGTACTTC. Translating gives CASSLPYGGGETQYF. The whole variable domain, filled in from reference TRBV11-3 and TRBJ2-5, reads EAGVVQSPRYKIIEKKQPVAFWCNPISGHNTLYWYLQNLGQGPELLIRYENEEAVDDSQLPKDRFSAERLKGVDSTLKIQPAELGDSAVYLCASSLPYGGGETQYFGPGTRLLVL.

In its sample, this clone was seen a few times. The gene calls are TRBV27 and TRBJ2-1, with TRBD2 matching over 9 bases. This CDR3 has 13 residues. Germline CDR1 and CDR2: MNHEY and SMNVEV (reference sequence). Losses at the gene ends were 5 bases for V and 8 bases for J; bases not matched to a gene: 4. The CDR3 DNA reads TGTGCCAGCAGTAGCGGGAGGAGGTATGAGCAGTTCTTC. Translation: CASSSGRRYEQFF.

This chain uses TRBV6-1 with TRBJ2-1; D unresolved. Deletions cut 4 bases from V and 8 bases from J, with 12 bases between. The CDR3 has 13 amino acids. CDR1 is MNHNS, CDR2 SASEGT, per germline. CDR3: CASSGPWSHEQFF. The CDR3 nucleotides read TGTGCCAGCAGTGGACCGTGGAGCCATGAGCAGTTCTTC.

This clone was observed a few times. The rearrangement joins TRBV25-1 to TRBJ2-7; D may be TRBD2 (6 bases). Germline CDR1 is MGHDK and CDR2 is SYGVNS. There are 14 residues in the CDR3. The V end was cut by 6 bases, the J end by 0 bases, with 12 bases between. CDR3 nucleotides: TGTGCCAGCAGGGGCGGGGTCAGCTCCTACGAGCAGTACTTC. This gives the protein CASRGGVSSYEQYF.

The chain joins TRBV27 to TRBJ1-2, with D unclear. The length of the CDR3 is 12 residues. Per germline, CDR1 MNHEY and CDR2 SMNVEV (reference sequence). Trimming took off 6 bases at V and 8 bases at J, with 13 bases between the two ends. CDR3 protein: CASRRPGSGYTF. The CDR3 DNA reads as TGTGCCAGCAGAAGGCCGGGGAGCGGCTACACCTTC.

The chain recombines TRBV2 with TRBJ2-3; TRBD2 might be the D (6 bases). Germline values: CDR1 SNHLY, CDR2 FYNNEI. V lost 9 bases, J lost 4 bases, and 20 bases lay in between. This CDR3 contains 15 residues. The CDR3 DNA sequence: TGTGCCAGTGTCCCGGGTACCTCGGGAGCAGATACGCAGTATTTT. Protein sequence: CASVPGTSGADTQYF.

The rearrangement links TRBV29-1 to TRBJ2-1; 9 bases match TRBD2. CDR1 is SQVTM and CDR2 is ANQGSEA in the germline V gene. CDR3 length: 14 residues. Germline trimming cut 7 bases from V and 4 bases from J; bases unmatched to any gene: 8. As DNA, the CDR3 is TGCAGCGCTCAAAGCGGGGGGTCTTACAATGAGCAGTTCTTC. It codes for CSAQSGGSYNEQFF.

This chain connects TRBV9 to TRBJ2-7; 7 bases map to TRBD2. CDR1 is SGDLS and CDR2 is YYNGEE in the germline V gene. This CDR3 is built from 14 residues. V lost 1 base, J lost 3 bases, and 4 bases stayed unmatched. CDR3 loop: CASSVLSSGYEQYF. CDR3 nucleotides: TGTGCCAGCAGCGTATTGTCTAGCGGCTACGAGCAGTACTTC.

On this clone: In the same sample, other DNA sequences code for this CDR3. The chain recombines TRBV5-1 with TRBJ2-1; 7 bases match TRBD1. V gave up 4 bases and J gave up 10 bases; unmatched junction bases: 2. The CDR3 runs to 11 residues. Germline CDR1 SGHRS, CDR2 YFSETQ. The DNA of the CDR3 is TGCGCCAGCAGCCTGGACAGGGAGCAGTTCTTC. This codes for CASSLDREQFF.

This clone was detected a few times. The chain has TRBV7-9 and TRBJ1-3, with 7 bases matching TRBD1. CDR3 length: 16 amino acids. The germline V gene has CDR1 SEHNR and CDR2 FQNEAQ (reference sequence). J was trimmed by 6 bases and V by 3 bases; bases with no gene match: 11. CDR3 sequence: CASSFGTQGHENTIYF. The CDR3, as DNA: TGTGCCAGCAGCTTTGGAACACAGGGGCATGAAAACACCATATATTTT.